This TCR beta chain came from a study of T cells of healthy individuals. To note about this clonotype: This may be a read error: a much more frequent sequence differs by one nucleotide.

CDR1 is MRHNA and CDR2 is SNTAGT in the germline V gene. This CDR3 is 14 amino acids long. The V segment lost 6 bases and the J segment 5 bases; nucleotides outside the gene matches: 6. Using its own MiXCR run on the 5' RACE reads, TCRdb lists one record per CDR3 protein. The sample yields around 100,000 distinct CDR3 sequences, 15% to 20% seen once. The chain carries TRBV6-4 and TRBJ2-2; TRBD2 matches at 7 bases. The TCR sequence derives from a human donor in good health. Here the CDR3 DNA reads TGTGCCAGCAGGAACATTAGCGGGACCGGGGAGCTGTTTTTT. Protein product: CASRNISGTGELFF.